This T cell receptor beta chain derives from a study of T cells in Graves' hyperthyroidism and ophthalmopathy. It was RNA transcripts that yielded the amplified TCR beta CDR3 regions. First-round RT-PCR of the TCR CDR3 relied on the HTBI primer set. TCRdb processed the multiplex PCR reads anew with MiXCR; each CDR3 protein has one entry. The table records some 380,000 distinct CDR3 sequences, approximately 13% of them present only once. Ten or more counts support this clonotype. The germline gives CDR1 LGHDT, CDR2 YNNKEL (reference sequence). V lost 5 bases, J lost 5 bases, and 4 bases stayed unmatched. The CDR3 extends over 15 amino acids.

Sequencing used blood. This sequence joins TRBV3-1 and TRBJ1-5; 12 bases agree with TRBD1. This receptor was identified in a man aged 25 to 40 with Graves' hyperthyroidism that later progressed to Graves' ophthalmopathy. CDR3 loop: CASSFGTGGDQPQHF. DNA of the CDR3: TGTGCCAGCAGCTTCGGGACAGGGGGCGATCAGCCCCAGCATTTT.